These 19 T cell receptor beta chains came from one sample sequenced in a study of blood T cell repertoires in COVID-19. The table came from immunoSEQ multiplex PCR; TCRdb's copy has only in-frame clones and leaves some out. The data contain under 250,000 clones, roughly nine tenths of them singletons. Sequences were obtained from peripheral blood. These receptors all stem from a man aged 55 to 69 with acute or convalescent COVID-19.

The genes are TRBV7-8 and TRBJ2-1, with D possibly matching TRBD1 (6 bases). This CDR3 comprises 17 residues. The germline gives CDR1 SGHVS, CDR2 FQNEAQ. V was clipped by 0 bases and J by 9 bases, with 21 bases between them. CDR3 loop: CASSLAWTALTLGEQFF. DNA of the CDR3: TGTGCCAGCAGCTTAGCGTGGACAGCCCTGACCCTAGGTGAGCAGTTCTTC.

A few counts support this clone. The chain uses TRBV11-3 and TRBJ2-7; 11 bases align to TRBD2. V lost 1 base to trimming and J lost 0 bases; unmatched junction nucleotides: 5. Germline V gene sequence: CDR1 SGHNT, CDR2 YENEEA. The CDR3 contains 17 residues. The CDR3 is CASSLVPSGRTSYEQYF. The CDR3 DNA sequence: TGTGCCAGCAGCTTAGTTCCTAGCGGGAGGACCTCCTACGAGCAGTACTTC. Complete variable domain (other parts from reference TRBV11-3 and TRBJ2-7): EAGVVQSPRYKIIEKKQPVAFWCNPISGHNTLYWYLQNLGQGPELLIRYENEEAVDDSQLPKDRFSAERLKGVDSTLKIQPAELGDSAVYLCASSLVPSGRTSYEQYFGPGTRLTVT.

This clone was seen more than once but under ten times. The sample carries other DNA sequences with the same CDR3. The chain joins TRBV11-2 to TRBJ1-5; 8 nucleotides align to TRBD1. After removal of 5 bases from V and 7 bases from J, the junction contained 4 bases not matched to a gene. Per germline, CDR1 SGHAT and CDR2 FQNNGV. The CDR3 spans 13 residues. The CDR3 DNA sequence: TGTGCCAGCAGCCTGGACAGGGACCAGCCCCAGCATTTT. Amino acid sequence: CASSLDRDQPQHF.

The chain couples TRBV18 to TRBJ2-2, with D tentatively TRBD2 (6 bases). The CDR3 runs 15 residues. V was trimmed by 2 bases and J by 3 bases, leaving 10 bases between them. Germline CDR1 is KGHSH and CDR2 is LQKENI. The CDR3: CASSPGGRDTGELFF. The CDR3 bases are TGTGCCAGCTCACCAGGGGGGAGAGACACCGGGGAGCTGTTTTTT. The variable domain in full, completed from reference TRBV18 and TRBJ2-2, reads NAGVMQNPRHLVRRRGQEARLRCSPMKGHSHVYWYRQLPEEGLKFMVYLQKENIIDESGMPKERFSAEFPKEGPSILRIQQVVRGDSAAYFCASSPGGRDTGELFFGEGSRLTVL.

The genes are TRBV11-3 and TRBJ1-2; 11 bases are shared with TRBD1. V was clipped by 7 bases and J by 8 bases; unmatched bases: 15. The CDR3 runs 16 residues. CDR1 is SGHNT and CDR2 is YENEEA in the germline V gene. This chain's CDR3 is CASTQIQGQGEGGYTF. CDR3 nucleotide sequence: TGTGCCAGCACCCAGATTCAGGGACAGGGGGAAGGCGGCTACACCTTC.

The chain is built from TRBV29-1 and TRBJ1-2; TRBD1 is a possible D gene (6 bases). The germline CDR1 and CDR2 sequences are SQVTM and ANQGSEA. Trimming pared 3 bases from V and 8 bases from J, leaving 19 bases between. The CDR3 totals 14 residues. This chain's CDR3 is CSVEPPDRGTGYTF. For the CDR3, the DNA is TGCAGCGTTGAGCCTCCCGATAGGGGGACGGGCTACACCTTC.

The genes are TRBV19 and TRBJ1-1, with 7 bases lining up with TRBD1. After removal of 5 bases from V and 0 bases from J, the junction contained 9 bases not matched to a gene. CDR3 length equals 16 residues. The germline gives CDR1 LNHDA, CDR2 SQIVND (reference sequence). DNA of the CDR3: TGTGCCAGTAGTCCCACACGGGACAGAATGAACACTGAAGCTTTCTTT. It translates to CASSPTRDRMNTEAFF.

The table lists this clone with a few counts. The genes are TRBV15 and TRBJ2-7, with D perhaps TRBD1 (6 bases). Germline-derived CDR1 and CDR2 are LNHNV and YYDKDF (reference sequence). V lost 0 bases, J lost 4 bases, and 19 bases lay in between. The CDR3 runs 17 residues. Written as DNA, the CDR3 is TGTGCCACCAGCAGAGATCGAGGGAGACAGGTGATGTACGAGCAGTACTTC. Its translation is CATSRDRGRQVMYEQYF.

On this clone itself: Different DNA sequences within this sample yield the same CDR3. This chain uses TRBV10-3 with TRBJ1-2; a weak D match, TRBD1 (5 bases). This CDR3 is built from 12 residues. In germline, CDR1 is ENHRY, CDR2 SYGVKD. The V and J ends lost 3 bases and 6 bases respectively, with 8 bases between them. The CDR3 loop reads CAISEGADGYTF. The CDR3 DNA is TGTGCCATCAGTGAAGGGGCGGATGGCTACACCTTC.

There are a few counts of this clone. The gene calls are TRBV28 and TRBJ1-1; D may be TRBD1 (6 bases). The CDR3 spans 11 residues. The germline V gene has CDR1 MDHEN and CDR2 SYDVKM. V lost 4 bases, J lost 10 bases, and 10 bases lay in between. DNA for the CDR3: TGTGCCAGCAGTTACAGGGTACGAGCTTTCTTT. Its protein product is CASSYRVRAFF.

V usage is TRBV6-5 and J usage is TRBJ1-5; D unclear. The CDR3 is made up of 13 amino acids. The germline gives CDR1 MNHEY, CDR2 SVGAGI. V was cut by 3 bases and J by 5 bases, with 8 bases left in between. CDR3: CASSYTVDQPQHF. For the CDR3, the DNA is TGTGCCAGCAGTTATACGGTTGATCAGCCCCAGCATTTT.

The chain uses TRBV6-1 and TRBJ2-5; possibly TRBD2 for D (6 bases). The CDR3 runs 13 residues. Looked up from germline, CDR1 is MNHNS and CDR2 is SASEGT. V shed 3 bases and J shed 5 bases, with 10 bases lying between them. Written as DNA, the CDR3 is TGTGCCAGCAGTGATTTAGGGAGGGAGACCCAGTACTTC. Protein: CASSDLGRETQYF.

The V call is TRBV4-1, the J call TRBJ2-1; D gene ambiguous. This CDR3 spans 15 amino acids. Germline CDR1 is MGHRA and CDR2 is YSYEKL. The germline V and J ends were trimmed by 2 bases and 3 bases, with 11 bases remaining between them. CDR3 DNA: TGCGCCAGCAGCCAATGGCCTAGAGGCTACAATGAGCAGTTCTTC. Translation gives CASSQWPRGYNEQFF.

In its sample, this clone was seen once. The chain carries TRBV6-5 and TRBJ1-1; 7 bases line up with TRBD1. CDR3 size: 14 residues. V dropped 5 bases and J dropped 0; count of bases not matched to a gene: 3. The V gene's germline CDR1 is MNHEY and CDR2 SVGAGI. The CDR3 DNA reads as TGTGCCAGCAGTCGGGACAGCATGAACACTGAAGCTTTCTTT. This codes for CASSRDSMNTEAFF.

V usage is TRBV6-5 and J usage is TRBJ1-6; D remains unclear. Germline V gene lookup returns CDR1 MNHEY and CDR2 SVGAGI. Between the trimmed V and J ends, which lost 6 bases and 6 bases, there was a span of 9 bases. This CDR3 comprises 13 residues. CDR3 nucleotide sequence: TGTGCCAGCAGCGCGTCCGTTAATTCACCCCTCCACTTT. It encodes CASSASVNSPLHF.

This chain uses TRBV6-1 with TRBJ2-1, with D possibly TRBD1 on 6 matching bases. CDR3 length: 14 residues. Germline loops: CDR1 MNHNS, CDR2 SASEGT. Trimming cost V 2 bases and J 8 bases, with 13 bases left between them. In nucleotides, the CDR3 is TGTGCCAGCAGTGAAACCCACAGGGACCATGAGCAGTTCTTC. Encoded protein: CASSETHRDHEQFF.

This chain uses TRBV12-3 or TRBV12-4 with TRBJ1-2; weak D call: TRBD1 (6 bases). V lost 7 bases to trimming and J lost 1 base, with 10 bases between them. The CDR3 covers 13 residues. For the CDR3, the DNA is TGTGCCAGCACCACGGACAGTAACTATGGCTACACCTTC. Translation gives CASTTDSNYGYTF.

CDR3 sequence (DNA): TGTGCCAGCAGGACAGGGTGGACTGAAGCTTTCTTT. It specifies CASRTGWTEAFF. The chain uses TRBV2 and TRBJ1-1; 7 positions match TRBD1. The CDR3 sequence is 12 residues long. The germline V gene encodes CDR1 SNHLY and CDR2 FYNNEI. Trimming cost V 6 bases and J 5 bases; bases outside gene matches: 3.

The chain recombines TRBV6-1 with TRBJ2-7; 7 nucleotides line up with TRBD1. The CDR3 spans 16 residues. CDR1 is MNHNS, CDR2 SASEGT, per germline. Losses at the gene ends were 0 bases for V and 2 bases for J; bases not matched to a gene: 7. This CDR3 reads CASSEALTGRTYEQYF. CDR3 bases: TGTGCCAGCAGTGAAGCGCTGACAGGGCGAACCTACGAGCAGTACTTC.